Below, one T cell receptor (beta chain) is given with its context. The data belong to a study of blood T cells in healthy people across ages. Then a second PCR, running roughly 7 to 11 cycles, was carried out with a sample-barcoded 5' primer and a J-beta primer mix. TCRdb fed the 5' RACE reads into MiXCR, producing one record per CDR3 protein. The sample records around 820,000 distinct CDR3 sequences, around 25% being singletons. CDR3 length: 16 amino acids. V lost 2 bases and J lost 3; bases outside the gene matches: 10. These records were also assigned to another study, of T cells of mothers and their children. That investigation notes: Some 2.7 million TCR beta reads per child versus over 9.5 million per mother.

The clonotype was recovered from a boy aged 10-17 years in good health. V and J are TRBV12-3 or TRBV12-4 and TRBJ2-7, with TRBD2 identical over 7 bases. Sequencing was performed on blood. The CDR3 loop is CASSLSPWGGDYEQYF. CDR3 coding DNA: TGTGCCAGCAGTTTAAGTCCTTGGGGGGGAGACTACGAGCAGTACTTC.